In its sample, the clone carrying this TCR beta chain was seen a few times. The record originates from a study of blood T cells in healthy people across ages. PCR was performed a second time for roughly 7 to 11 cycles using a sample-barcoded 5' primer and a J-beta primer mix. MiXCR, run by TCRdb on the 5' RACE reads, gives a single entry per CDR3 protein. The repertoire holds approximately 1.5 million distinct CDR3 sequences, with about 35% as singletons. The CDR3 has 16 amino acids. V shed 5 bases and J 2 bases; nucleotides not matched to a gene: 13. Germline values: CDR1 DFQATT, CDR2 SNEGSKA (reference sequence). Every donor gave roughly 9.2 milliliters of peripheral blood.

The receptor was isolated from a woman under 40 in good health. Sequencing input: blood. V usage is TRBV20-1 and J usage is TRBJ2-7; 9 bases line up with TRBD1. CDR3 in amino acids: CSASLILGQGPYEQYF. The CDR3 bases are TGCAGTGCTTCCCTCATCTTGGGACAGGGACCCTACGAGCAGTACTTC.